This passage covers 25 T cell receptor beta chains from one sample sequenced in a study of vaccination and CD4 T cells after COVID-19 (dated by TCRdb to between 2021 and 2024). The treatment or condition label, as the study defines it: roughly ten-day PBMC culture with coronavirus spike peptide pools or control peptides (ViraFEST assay). Preparation of the library involved PCR. The listed sequencing device is Illumina iSeq 100. TCR sequencing of DNA from cultured CD4+ T cells used the Oncomine TCR Beta short-read assay at the Johns Hopkins FTIC core. TCRdb passed the public sequencing reads through fastp at Q25 and MiXCR, retaining productive beta sequences. A single entry per CDR3 protein holds the most common genes and DNA from its merged rows. The sample table shows about 14,000 distinct CDR3 sequences, and about 67% are seen once. The biggest ten clones account for approximately 7.4% of the sample.

Their cognate antigens are unknown. Sequenced material: CD4+ T cells from blood, cultured in vitro. These receptors all stem from a human donor who had recovered from COVID-19.

The rearrangement uses TRBV7-2 and TRBJ2-3, with D hard to call. Between the trimmed V and J ends, which lost 3 bases and 2 bases, there was a span of 6 bases. The CDR3 length is 13 residues. Germline loops: CDR1 SGHTA, CDR2 FQGNSA. CDR3 in DNA: TGTGCCAGCAGCTTCCGGCCCACAGATACGCAGTATTTT. Its protein is CASSFRPTDTQYF.

The V call is TRBV7-2, the J call TRBJ1-1; no reliable D call. Germline values: CDR1 SGHTA, CDR2 FQGNSA. CDR3 length equals 15 residues. Trimming took 4 bases from V and 5 from J, leaving 17 bases between them. The CDR3 DNA is TGTGCCAGCAGCTCGTCAGGAGTGGGGAGGACTGAAGCTTTCTTT. It codes for CASSSSGVGRTEAFF.

This clonotype was observed a single time. The V gene is TRBV24-1, the J gene TRBJ2-1; possible D gene TRBD2, 6 bases. In germline, CDR1 is KGHDR, CDR2 SFDVKD. The CDR3 covers 15 residues. The ends were cut back, 9 bases at V and 7 bases at J, with 21 bases in the middle. The CDR3 loop reads CATALGRVSGNEQFF. The CDR3 bases are TGTGCCACCGCTTTAGGCAGGGTCAGCGGGAATGAGCAGTTCTTC.

This clonotype was observed once. At one end, the junction sequence differs from germline, possibly due to a read error. The CDR3 loop is CASGESAGLPHEQYF. CDR3 DNA: TGTGCCAGCGGTGAATCGGCAGGGCTGCCCCACGAGCAGTACTTC. This chain joins TRBV6-1 and TRBJ2-7, with D possibly matching TRBD1 (5 bases). Germline values: CDR1 MNHNS, CDR2 SASEGT. This CDR3 comprises 15 residues.

The chain is built from TRBV20-1 and TRBJ1-1; D unclear. In germline, CDR1 is DFQATT, CDR2 SNEGSKA (reference sequence). The CDR3 runs 12 residues. With 8 bases removed from V and 1 base from J, the gap between germline ends came to 11 bases. CDR3 loop: CSTGVQNTEAFF. The CDR3 DNA sequence: TGCAGTACCGGGGTCCAGAACACTGAAGCTTTCTTT.

This clonotype has just one count. The chain is built from TRBV5-4 and TRBJ1-1; TRBD1 aligns across 8 bases. The germline gives CDR1 SGHNT, CDR2 YYREEE (reference sequence). The CDR3 extends over 15 amino acids. The V and J ends lost 1 base and 5 bases, in that order; junction bases with no gene match: 7. Written as DNA, the CDR3 is TGTGCCAGCAGCTTGTGGGGGGACAGGCCAACTGAAGCTTTCTTT. This encodes CASSLWGDRPTEAFF.

The chain carries TRBV27 and TRBJ2-2; the D gene is possibly TRBD2 (6 bases). This CDR3 is 16 amino acids long. Germline V gives CDR1 MNHEY, CDR2 SMNVEV (reference sequence). Trimming removed 6 bases from V and 0 bases from J, with 14 bases in between. CDR3 sequence: CASSPIGLTNTGELFF. As DNA, the CDR3 is TGTGCCAGCAGCCCGATAGGACTAACGAACACCGGGGAGCTGTTTTTT.

V usage is TRBV7-3 and J usage is TRBJ2-2; 8 bases map to TRBD2. The CDR3 sequence is 16 residues long. Germline V gene sequence: CDR1 SGHTA, CDR2 FQGTGA. The J segment lost 2 bases and the V segment lost 4 bases, leaving 6 bases of the junction unmatched. The CDR3 spells CASSSTGGVNTGELFF. Written as DNA, the CDR3 is TGTGCCAGCAGCTCTACGGGGGGGGTAAACACCGGGGAGCTGTTTTTT.

This clonotype has more than one count but fewer than ten. The CDR3 here is CASRSIGVRGYGYTF. For the CDR3, the DNA is TGTGCCAGCAGATCGATCGGGGTACGGGGCTATGGCTACACCTTC. The chain couples TRBV6-1 to TRBJ1-2; no clear D. V lost 6 bases to trimming and J lost 4 bases, with 18 bases between them. CDR1 is MNHNS, CDR2 SASEGT, per germline. This CDR3 comprises 15 residues.

V usage is TRBV28 and J usage is TRBJ2-2; no firm D call. The CDR3 has 16 amino acids. Trimming cost V 1 base and J 0 bases, with 9 bases left between them. CDR1 MDHEN and CDR2 SYDVKM come from the germline V gene. The CDR3 bases are TGTGCCAGCAGTTTATCAGGCCAGACGAACACCGGGGAGCTGTTTTTT. Encoded protein: CASSLSGQTNTGELFF.

The chain employs TRBV30 and TRBJ2-4, with a tentative D call TRBD2 (5 bases). Between the trimmed V and J ends, which lost 1 base and 6 bases, there was a span of 10 bases. The CDR3 has 13 amino acids. The germline gives CDR1 GTSNPN, CDR2 SVGIG (reference sequence). CDR3 protein: CAWSAGIGNIQYF. Written as DNA, the CDR3 is TGTGCCTGGAGTGCGGGGATAGGAAACATTCAGTACTTC. Looking up the rest from reference TRBV30 and TRBJ2-4 gives the full variable domain: SQTIHQWPATLVQPVGSPLSLECTVEGTSNPNLYWYRQAAGRGLQLLFYSVGIGQISSEVPQNLSASRPQDRQFILSSKKLLLSDSGFYLCAWSAGIGNIQYFGAGTRLSVL.

By sample share, this clonotype is large. V usage is TRBV28 and J usage is TRBJ2-3, with 16 bases fitting TRBD2. In germline, CDR1 is MDHEN, CDR2 SYDVKM. The CDR3 covers 18 residues. The junction had 8 bases not matched to a gene; V was cut back by 6 bases and J by 2 bases. In nucleotides, the CDR3 is TGTGCCAGCAGATCCGGGACTAGCGGGAGGGCCGCCACAGATACGCAGTATTTT. This codes for CASRSGTSGRAATDTQYF.

This chain connects TRBV10-3 to TRBJ1-1, with D maybe TRBD1 (6 bases). V lost 3 bases and J 1 base, leaving 9 bases between the germline ends. Germline values: CDR1 ENHRY, CDR2 SYGVKD. The CDR3 is made up of 14 amino acids. The CDR3: CAISERGTNTEAFF. CDR3 in DNA: TGTGCCATCAGTGAAAGGGGGACGAACACTGAAGCTTTCTTT.

The rearrangement links TRBV19 to TRBJ1-2; D is unclear. CDR3 length: 13 residues. Trimming shortened V by 6 bases and J by 3 bases, and 11 bases separated the two germline ends. CDR1 and CDR2 from the germline V gene are LNHDA and SQIVND (reference sequence). The CDR3 is CASRSGLHYGYTF. In DNA, the CDR3 is TGTGCCAGTAGATCCGGGCTCCACTATGGCTACACCTTC.

This chain uses TRBV2 with TRBJ2-1, with 7 bases that match TRBD2. The CDR3 runs to 13 residues. Germline lookup yields CDR1 SNHLY and CDR2 FYNNEI. Unmatched junction bases numbered 5, after V lost 7 bases and J lost 5 bases. The CDR3 nucleotides are TGTGCCAGCAAAAGGACTAGTAACAATGAGCAGTTCTTC. It yields the protein CASKRTSNNEQFF.

This clonotype was found a few times. The genes are TRBV7-2 and TRBJ2-1, with 7 bases aligning to TRBD1. The end of the DNA aligns better with TRBJ2-7, so the J call may be wrong. The CDR3 length is 16 residues. The V gene's germline CDR1 is SGHTA and CDR2 FQGNSA. In DNA form, the CDR3 reads TGTGCCAGCAGCTTAGCTTCGGTCAGGGGGAACAACGAGCAGTACTTC. Translated: CASSLASVRGNNEQYF.

The chain links TRBV27 to TRBJ1-2; no clear D. This CDR3 is 12 amino acids long. The germline gives CDR1 MNHEY, CDR2 SMNVEV (reference sequence). Trimming cost V 6 bases and J 4 bases, with 9 bases left between them. The CDR3 loop reads CASRSAIYGYTF. DNA of the CDR3: TGTGCCAGCAGGTCAGCGATCTATGGCTACACCTTC.

The chain employs TRBV27 and TRBJ2-2; D call uncertain. The germline gives CDR1 MNHEY, CDR2 SMNVEV (reference sequence). The CDR3 totals 10 residues. V lost 2 bases and J lost 12, with 4 bases in between. The CDR3 is CASSLDKLFF. The CDR3, as DNA: TGTGCCAGCAGTTTAGATAAGCTGTTTTTT.

V is TRBV7-2 and J is TRBJ2-3; D not resolved. This CDR3 comprises 13 residues. Trimming shortened V by 5 bases and J by 1 base, and 7 bases separated the two germline ends. The V gene's germline CDR1 is SGHTA and CDR2 FQGNSA. For the CDR3, the DNA is TGTGCCAGCAGCCCTAGGGGCACAGATACGCAGTATTTT. As protein: CASSPRGTDTQYF.

V gene TRBV6-1 combines with J gene TRBJ2-5; no reliable D call. Trimming took off 6 bases at V and 11 bases at J, with 16 bases between the two ends. Germline V CDR1 and CDR2: MNHNS, SASEGT. The CDR3 has 12 amino acids. CDR3: CASSGTKTAQYF. The CDR3 coding sequence is TGTGCCAGCAGCGGTACGAAGACCGCTCAGTACTTC.

This clonotype was counted a single time. V is TRBV5-1 and J is TRBJ1-1; a weak D match, TRBD1 (5 bases). CDR3 length: 13 residues. Looked up from germline, CDR1 is SGHRS and CDR2 is YFSETQ. Trimming cost V 2 bases and J 6 bases, with 11 bases left between them. The CDR3 DNA reads TGCGCCAGCAGCTTTCAATCGGGGCCTGAAGCTTTCTTT. It translates to CASSFQSGPEAFF.

CDR3 in DNA: TGTGCCAGCAGCTTAGGACTAACGGGCGGCACAGATACGCAGTATTTT. It codes for CASSLGLTGGTDTQYF. J is TRBJ2-3 and V is TRBV7-9, with a tentative D call TRBD2 (5 bases). Germline assignment: CDR1 SEHNR and CDR2 FQNEAQ (reference sequence). The CDR3 contains 16 residues. Trimming took off 1 base at V and 1 base at J, with 12 bases between the two ends.

The V call is TRBV19, the J call TRBJ1-2, with 8 bases fitting TRBD1. CDR1 and CDR2 (germline): LNHDA, SQIVND (reference sequence). With 6 bases clipped from V and 8 bases from J, the junction kept 11 bases outside the gene matches. This CDR3 has 14 residues. For the CDR3, the DNA is TGTGCCAGTAGGTCGCAGGGGGCAATTTGGGGCTACACCTTC. It translates to CASRSQGAIWGYTF.

This chain links TRBV6-1 with TRBJ1-1, with D maybe TRBD1 (6 bases). The CDR3 contains 15 residues. Trimming shortened V by 6 bases and J by 4 bases, and 18 bases separated the two germline ends. Germline CDR1 is MNHNS and CDR2 is SASEGT. The CDR3 region has the DNA TGTGCCAGCAGGAGGGCGGCGGGGGCGGTCACTGAAGCTTTCTTT. Translation gives CASRRAAGAVTEAFF.

This clonotype has only a few counts. The chain links TRBV28 to TRBJ1-2, with 9 bases identical to TRBD1. The germline V gene has CDR1 MDHEN and CDR2 SYDVKM. CDR3 length: 12 amino acids. The V gene end was trimmed by 6 bases and the J gene end by 8 bases; junction bases not matched to a gene: 4. The CDR3 sequence: CASRRTGGGYTF. The CDR3 nucleotides read TGTGCCAGCAGGCGTACAGGGGGCGGCTACACCTTC.